The rows below give T cell receptor beta chains drawn from one sample of a study of blood T cells in healthy people across ages. In TCRdb, the 5' RACE reads were re-called with MiXCR into one record per CDR3 protein. The sample holds some 710,000 distinct CDR3 sequences; approximately 22% are singletons and the top ten take roughly 22%. Sequencing input: blood. All receptors derive from a man between 65 and 85 years old in good health. The CDR3 runs from the conserved cysteine through the conserved F or W. D genes are given only for firm matches. Clone sizes are given selectively: once, few, many, or a class where the clone is expanded.

v_call,d_call,clone_size,j_call,cdr3_nt,cdr3_aa
TRBV24-1,NA,NA,TRBJ2-5,TGTGCCACCAGTGACCCAAGGGACTTGGAGGAGACCCAGTACTTC,CATSDPRDLEETQYF
TRBV7-9,TRBD1,NA,TRBJ1-1,TGTGCCAGCAGCCCAAAGGACAGGGCTTCGTCTGAAGCTTTCTTT,CASSPKDRASSEAFF
TRBV30,TRBD1,few,TRBJ1-1,TGTGCCGGGGGGGCAGGGGGGAACACTGAAGCTTTCTTT,CAGGAGGNTEAFF
TRBV7-2,TRBD1,few,TRBJ1-1,TGTGCCAGCAGCTTTAATACAGGGGGAGCTTTCTTT,CASSFNTGGAFF
TRBV20-1,NA,few,TRBJ2-4,TGCAGTGCTAGAGTGAGGGTAGTTGAAGGGAACATTCAGTACTTC,CSARVRVVEGNIQYF
TRBV21-1,NA,few,TRBJ2-3,TGTGCCAGCAGCTTTCAGACTAGAAGAAGTACAGATACGCAGTATTTT,CASSFQTRRSTDTQYF
TRBV18,NA,few,TRBJ2-1,TGTGCCAGCTCACCAACGATAACCGAGGATGAGCAGTTCTTC,CASSPTITEDEQFF
TRBV5-1,NA,many,TRBJ2-1,TGCGCCAGCAGCCCGTCATCGGGGTCCTACAATGAGCAGTTCTTC,CASSPSSGSYNEQFF
TRBV6-2/TRBV6-3,NA,NA,TRBJ2-7,TGTGCCAGCAGTTACCAAGGGACCTTCTACGAGCAGTACTTC,CASSYQGTFYEQYF
TRBV6-5,NA,few,TRBJ1-2,TGTGCCAGCAGTTACACGGACGCCAGGGGCGGGGGCTACACCTTC,CASSYTDARGGGYTF
TRBV11-2,NA,NA,TRBJ1-2,TGTGCCAGCAGCCGACAGTCCCTTGTTAACTATGGCTACACCTTC,CASSRQSLVNYGYTF
TRBV6-4,NA,NA,TRBJ2-4,TGTGCCAGCAGTGACTGGGAAGGGGGCATTCAGTACTTC,CASSDWEGGIQYF
TRBV20-1,NA,few,TRBJ2-5,TGCAGTGCTACCGATTTTCAAGAGACCCAGTACTTC,CSATDFQETQYF
TRBV20-1,NA,few,TRBJ2-7,TGCAGTGCTTTTCCGGGGCCGTACTTC,CSAFPGPYF
TRBV7-9,TRBD2,NA,TRBJ2-3,TGTGCCAGCAGCCCGACTAGCGGGGCGGCGGGTACGCAGTATTTT,CASSPTSGAAGTQYF
TRBV3-1,TRBD1,few,TRBJ1-3,TGTGCCAGCAGCCTCTCTGACAGGGGGAACGGAAACACCATATATTTT,CASSLSDRGNGNTIYF
TRBV29-1,TRBD2,NA,TRBJ2-1,TGCAGTGCCTGGGGGGGGGACTCCTACAATGAGCAGTTCTTC,CSAWGGDSYNEQFF
TRBV28,TRBD1,NA,TRBJ2-4,TGTGCCAGCAGTCGACAGGGGAGTTTAGCCAAAAACATTCAGTACTTC,CASSRQGSLAKNIQYF
TRBV12-3/TRBV12-4,NA,few,TRBJ2-5,TGTGCCAGCAGTTCTGCCGCAGGTCAAGAGACCCAGTACTTC,CASSSAAGQETQYF
TRBV5-1,TRBD2,few,TRBJ2-1,TGCGCCAGCAGCACAAGACTAGCTAGCTCCTACAATGAGCAGTTCTTC,CASSTRLASSYNEQFF
TRBV7-9,NA,few,TRBJ2-1,TGTGCCAGCAGCGAAACAGGGCATGAGCAGTTCTTC,CASSETGHEQFF
TRBV7-8,NA,NA,TRBJ1-6,TGTGCCAGCAGCTTAGCGCGGTTTGGCAGTCGACTTGGTAATTCACCCCTCCACTTT,CASSLARFGSRLGNSPLHF
TRBV19,NA,NA,TRBJ2-3,TGTGCCAGTACCACCACGGCCACAGATACGCAGTATTTT,CASTTTATDTQYF
TRBV9,NA,NA,TRBJ2-2,TGTGCCAGCAGCGTAGCTACGGGGGCCAACACCGGGGAGCTGTTTTTT,CASSVATGANTGELFF